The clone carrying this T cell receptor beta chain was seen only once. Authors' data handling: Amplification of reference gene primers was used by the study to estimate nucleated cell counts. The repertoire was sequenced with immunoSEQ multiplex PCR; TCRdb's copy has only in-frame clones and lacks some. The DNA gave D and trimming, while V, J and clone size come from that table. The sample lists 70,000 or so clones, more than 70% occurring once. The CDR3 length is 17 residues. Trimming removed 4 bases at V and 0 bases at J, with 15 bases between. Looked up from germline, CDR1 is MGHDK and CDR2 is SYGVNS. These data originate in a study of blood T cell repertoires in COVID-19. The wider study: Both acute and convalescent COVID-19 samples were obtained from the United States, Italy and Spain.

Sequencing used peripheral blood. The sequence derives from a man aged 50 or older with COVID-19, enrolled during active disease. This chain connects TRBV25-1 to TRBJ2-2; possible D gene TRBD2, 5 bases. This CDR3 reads CASSAGFGSPNTGELFF. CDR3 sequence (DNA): TGTGCCAGCAGTGCGGGGTTTGGGTCACCGAACACCGGGGAGCTGTTTTTT.